These T cell receptor beta chains were read from a single sample in a study of human thymus T cells. The repertoire was sequenced with immunoSEQ multiplex PCR; TCRdb's copy has only in-frame clones and lacks some. Of some 130,000 clones in the sample, around 94% were seen once. Sequencing input: thymus tissue. Receptor source: a boy under two years old with a congenital heart defect but otherwise immunologically healthy. Each CDR3 is given with its conserved first and last residue. A D gene is named only where the DNA matches it firmly. A row's size may be missing; if present it is once, few, many or a size class.

d_call clone_size j_call v_call cdr3_aa cdr3_nt
TRBD1 NA TRBJ1-2 TRBV5-5 CASSSQGAGYTF TGTGCCAGCAGCTCACAGGGGGCTGGCTACACCTTC
NA NA TRBJ2-5 TRBV30 CAWTIDVQGETQYF TGTGCCTGGACGATTGATGTCCAGGGAGAGACCCAGTACTTC
NA NA TRBJ2-6 TRBV4-3 CASSHPDGRTSKGANVLTF TGCGCCAGCAGCCACCCAGACGGCAGGACATCCAAAGGGGCCAACGTCCTGACTTTC
TRBD1 NA TRBJ2-7 TRBV14 CASSLHRDRVYEQYF TGTGCCAGCAGCCTACACCGGGACAGGGTCTACGAGCAGTACTTC
TRBD1 NA TRBJ1-1 TRBV10-2 CASSERQGDTEAFF TGCGCCAGCAGTGAGAGGCAGGGGGACACTGAAGCTTTCTTT
TRBD1 NA TRBJ2-5 TRBV7-9 CASSSRDRGDQQETQYF TGTGCCAGCAGCTCAAGGGACAGGGGCGATCAACAAGAGACCCAGTACTTC
NA NA TRBJ2-5 TRBV5-1 CASSRTEETQYF TGCGCCAGCAGCAGGACAGAAGAGACCCAGTACTTC
NA NA TRBJ2-7 TRBV21-1 CASSKPPTSKQYF TGTGCCAGCAGCAAACCCCCGACTTCTAAGCAGTACTTC
NA NA TRBJ2-7 TRBV5-1 CASSLAGALGEQYF TGCGCCAGCAGCTTGGCGGGGGCCCTCGGCGAGCAGTACTTC
NA once TRBJ2-5 TRBV15 CATSRGASDQTPTQYF TGTGCCACCAGCAGGGGCGCTTCGGACCAGACTCCAACCCAGTACTTC
TRBD2 NA TRBJ2-3 TRBV11-3 CASSLYRDYSTDTQYF TGTGCCAGCAGCTTATACCGGGACTATAGCACAGATACGCAGTATTTT
TRBD1 NA TRBJ1-2 TRBV6-5 CASSPNTGGGGYTF TGTGCCAGCAGTCCGAACACAGGGGGCGGTGGCTACACCTTC
NA NA TRBJ1-1 TRBV20-1 CSAREGAVAFF TGCAGTGCTAGAGAGGGGGCGGTGGCTTTCTTT
NA NA TRBJ2-1 TRBV14 CASSQVDRPEFEQFF TGTGCCAGCAGCCAAGTGGATAGGCCGGAGTTTGAGCAGTTCTTC
TRBD1 NA TRBJ2-7 TRBV10-1 CASSDRGQNEQYF TGCGCCAGCTCTGACAGGGGGCAAAACGAGCAGTACTTC
TRBD1 NA TRBJ1-1 TRBV18 CASSPIRGVNTEAFF TGTGCCAGCTCACCAATCAGGGGGGTAAACACTGAAGCTTTCTTT
TRBD1 NA TRBJ1-2 TRBV7-6 CASSSTTRTGLSPDTF TGTGCCAGCAGCTCCACAACCAGGACAGGACTTTCTCCGGACACCTTC
NA NA TRBJ1-2 TRBV11-2 CASSFRDRTGSGDYGYTF TGTGCCAGCAGCTTCCGCGATCGCACAGGTTCGGGCGACTATGGCTACACCTTC
TRBD2 NA TRBJ2-1 TRBV4-1 CASSPGLARHDEQFF TGCGCCAGCAGCCCGGGACTAGCGAGGCACGATGAGCAGTTCTTC
NA NA TRBJ1-3 TRBV18 CASSPAEGRGNTIYF TGTGCCAGCTCACCGGCAGAGGGCCGTGGAAACACCATATATTTT
TRBD1 NA TRBJ1-2 TRBV18 CASSPPIDTDRESGYTF TGTGCCAGTTCTCCCCCTATTGATACAGACAGGGAGAGTGGCTACACCTTC
TRBD1 NA TRBJ1-6 TRBV19 CASSIPTGSNSPLHF TGTGCCAGTAGTATCCCGACAGGGAGTAATTCACCCCTCCACTTT
NA NA TRBJ2-3 TRBV4-3 CASSPWGGASTDTQYF TGCGCCAGCAGCCCCTGGGGGGGGGCCTCCACAGATACGCAGTATTTT
TRBD2 NA TRBJ2-1 TRBV2 CASSELAAVEEQFF TGTGCCAGCAGTGAACTAGCGGCGGTGGAGGAGCAGTTCTTC
TRBD1 once TRBJ1-1 TRBV4-1 CASSPKGGVYGAFF TGCGCCAGCAGCCCAAAAGGGGGCGTCTACGGGGCTTTCTTT
NA NA TRBJ2-2 TRBV7-2 CASSQTRGRYTGELFF TGTGCCAGCAGCCAGACCCGGGGGCGGTACACCGGGGAGCTGTTTTTT
NA NA TRBJ2-1 TRBV7-9 CASTLRRMEYNEQFF TGTGCCAGCACCCTTAGGAGGATGGAGTACAATGAGCAGTTCTTC
NA NA TRBJ2-3 TRBV4-3 CASSQDGVGLSTDTQYF TGCGCCAGCAGCCAAGATGGGGTTGGGTTAAGCACAGATACGCAGTATTTT